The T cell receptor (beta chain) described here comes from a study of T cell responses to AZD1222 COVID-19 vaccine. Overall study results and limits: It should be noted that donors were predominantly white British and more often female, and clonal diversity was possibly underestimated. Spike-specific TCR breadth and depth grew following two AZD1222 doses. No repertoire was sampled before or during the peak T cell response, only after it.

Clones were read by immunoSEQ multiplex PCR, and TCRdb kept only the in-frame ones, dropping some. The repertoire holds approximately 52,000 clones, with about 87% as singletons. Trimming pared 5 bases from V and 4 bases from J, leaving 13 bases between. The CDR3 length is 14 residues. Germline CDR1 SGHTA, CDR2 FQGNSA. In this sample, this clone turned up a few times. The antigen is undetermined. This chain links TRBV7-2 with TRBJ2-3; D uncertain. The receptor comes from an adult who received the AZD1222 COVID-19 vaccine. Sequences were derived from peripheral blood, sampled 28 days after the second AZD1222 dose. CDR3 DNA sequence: TGTGCCAGCAGCCTCCTAGGGTCCGCAGATACGCAGTATTTT. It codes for CASSLLGSADTQYF.